Listed below are T cell receptor beta chains from one sample, sequenced in a study of hypomethylating agent response in myelodysplastic syndrome. Some clones are missing from TCRdb's copy, which holds only in-frame ones; the method was immunoSEQ multiplex PCR. Of 5,800 or so clones detected, roughly 80% appear once; the ten largest clones hold roughly 29%. The sequencing here drew on bone marrow, taken before or after starting hypomethylating agent treatment for myelodysplastic syndrome (not recorded which). Receptors originate from a human donor with myelodysplastic syndrome. Each CDR3 is given with its conserved first and last residue. A D gene is named only where the DNA matches it firmly. Expanded clones get a size class; other rows say once, few or many, or leave the size out.

TRBV4-2	.	.	TRBJ2-1	TGTGCCAGCAGCCAAGAGGGACTCCAAGGCGATGAGCAGTTCTTC	CASSQEGLQGDEQFF
TRBV7-2	.	.	TRBJ2-7	TGTGCCAGCAGCTTAAGGTTCGGGGGGCACTACGAGCAGTACTTC	CASSLRFGGHYEQYF
TRBV5-1	.	.	TRBJ2-3	TGCGCCAGCAGCTTGTTTTCTTCTACAGGGATGGGCACAGATACGCAGTATTTT	CASSLFSSTGMGTDTQYF
TRBV7-2	.	.	TRBJ2-3	TGTGCCAGCAGCTTATCGAGCGGTTTAGGGACAGATACGCAGTATTTT	CASSLSSGLGTDTQYF
TRBV27	.	.	TRBJ1-1	TGTGCCAGCAGTTTTCGGGGAATGGACACTGAAGCTTTCTTT	CASSFRGMDTEAFF
TRBV6-4	.	.	TRBJ2-7	TGTGCCAGCATGCGGGTTGGCGAGCAGTACTTC	CASMRVGEQYF
TRBV6-5	.	TRBD1	TRBJ2-5	TGTGCCAGCAGCCGAGGGACAGACCAAGAGACCCAGTACTTC	CASSRGTDQETQYF
TRBV6-1	.	.	TRBJ1-3	TGTGCCAGCAGTGCCGAGGACGGAATAAAACCCATCTCTGGAAACACCATATATTTT	CASSAEDGIKPISGNTIYF
TRBV5-8	.	.	TRBJ2-4	TGTGCCAGCAGCTTCCAGGGTACTATGGACATTCAGTACTTC	CASSFQGTMDIQYF
TRBV7-9	large	TRBD2	TRBJ2-1	TGTGCCAGCAGCCCTTATGCGGGAGGGCCCAATGAGCAGTTCTTC	CASSPYAGGPNEQFF
TRBV19	.	TRBD1	TRBJ2-5	TGTGCCAGTAGCCCGTCCCCGGACAGGGGTAGTACCCAGTACTTC	CASSPSPDRGSTQYF
TRBV5-4	once	TRBD1	TRBJ1-1	TGTGCCAGCAGCTCGGGACAGGGGGTCACTGAAGCTTTCTTT	CASSSGQGVTEAFF
TRBV6-5	.	.	TRBJ1-2	TGTGCCAGCAGTTACTCGAAGGTCAGCCCCTATGGCTACACCTTC	CASSYSKVSPYGYTF
TRBV29-1	.	.	TRBJ2-1	TGCAGCGTTGACGGGACCCAGAGCTCCTACAATGAGCAGTTCTTC	CSVDGTQSSYNEQFF
TRBV5-8	.	.	TRBJ1-5	TGTGCCAGCAGCTTGGTTAGAACCCTTGGGCAGCCCCAGCATTTT	CASSLVRTLGQPQHF
TRBV7-9	few	TRBD1	TRBJ2-7	TGTGCCAGCAGCACTGGGACAGGGAGAGGCTACGAGCAGTACTTC	CASSTGTGRGYEQYF
TRBV6-5	.	TRBD1	TRBJ2-3	TGTGCCAGCAGTACCGGACAGGGGACAGATACGCAGTATTTT	CASSTGQGTDTQYF
TRBV27	.	.	TRBJ1-1	TGTGCCAGCAGTTATCAGGGGATGAACACTGAAGCTTTCTTT	CASSYQGMNTEAFF
TRBV19	.	TRBD2	TRBJ2-7	TGTGCCAGTAGGGGACTAGATACTTACGAGCAGTACTTC	CASRGLDTYEQYF
TRBV19	.	TRBD2	TRBJ2-1	TGTGCCAGTAGTATACTAGCGGGGGGGTTTGAGCAGTTCTTC	CASSILAGGFEQFF